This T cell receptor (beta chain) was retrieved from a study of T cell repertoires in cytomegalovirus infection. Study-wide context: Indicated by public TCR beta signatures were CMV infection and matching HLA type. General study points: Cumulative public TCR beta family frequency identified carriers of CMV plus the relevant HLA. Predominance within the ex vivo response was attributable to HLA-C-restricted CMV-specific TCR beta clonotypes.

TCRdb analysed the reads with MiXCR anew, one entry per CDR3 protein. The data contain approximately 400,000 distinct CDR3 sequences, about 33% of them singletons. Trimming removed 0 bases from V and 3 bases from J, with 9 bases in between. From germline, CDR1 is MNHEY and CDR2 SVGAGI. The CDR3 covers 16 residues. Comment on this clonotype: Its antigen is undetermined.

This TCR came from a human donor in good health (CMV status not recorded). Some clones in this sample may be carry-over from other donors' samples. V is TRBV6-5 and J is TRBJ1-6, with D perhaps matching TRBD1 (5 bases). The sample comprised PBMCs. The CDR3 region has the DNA TGTGCCAGCAGTTACTCGGGCAGGGACTATAATTCACCCCTCCACTTT. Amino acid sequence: CASSYSGRDYNSPLHF.